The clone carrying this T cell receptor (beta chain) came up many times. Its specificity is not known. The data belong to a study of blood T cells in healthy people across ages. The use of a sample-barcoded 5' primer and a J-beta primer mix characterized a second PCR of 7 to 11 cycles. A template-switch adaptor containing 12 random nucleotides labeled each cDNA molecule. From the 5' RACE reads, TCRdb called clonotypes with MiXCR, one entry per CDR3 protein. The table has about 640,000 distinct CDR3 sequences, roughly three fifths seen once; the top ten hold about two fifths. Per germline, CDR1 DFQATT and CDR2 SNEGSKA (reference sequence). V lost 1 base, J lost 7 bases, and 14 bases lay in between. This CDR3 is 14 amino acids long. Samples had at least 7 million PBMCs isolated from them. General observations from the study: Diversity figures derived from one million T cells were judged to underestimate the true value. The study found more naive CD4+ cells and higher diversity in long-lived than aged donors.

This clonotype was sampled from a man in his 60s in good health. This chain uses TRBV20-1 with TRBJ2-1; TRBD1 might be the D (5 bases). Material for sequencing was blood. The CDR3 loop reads CSARVPGQGNEQFF. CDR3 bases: TGCAGTGCTAGAGTCCCAGGGCAAGGAAATGAGCAGTTCTTC.